This T cell receptor beta chain appears in the sequencing data of a study of shared clonotypes between healthy human individuals. This CDR3 is built from 13 residues. Trimming removed 3 bases at V and 0 bases at J, with 4 bases between. Germline V gene lookup returns CDR1 SGHRS and CDR2 YFSETQ. Measured with immunoSEQ multiplex PCR; TCRdb has only the in-frame clones, and not every one. The table records roughly 720,000 clones, 90% of them present only once. Points on this clone: Other DNA sequences of this sample code for an identical CDR3.

The receptor was derived from a man aged 18 to 35 in good health. Some clones in this sample may be carry-over from other donors' samples. V and J are TRBV5-1 and TRBJ1-3; no reliable D call. The sequencing sample was made of memory CD8+ T cells from PBMCs. Subset defined: CD45RO+ cells pooled with CCR7-negative TemRA cells. The CDR3 is CASSSNSGNTIYF. CDR3 nucleotide sequence: TGCGCCAGCAGCTCCAACTCTGGAAACACCATATATTTT.